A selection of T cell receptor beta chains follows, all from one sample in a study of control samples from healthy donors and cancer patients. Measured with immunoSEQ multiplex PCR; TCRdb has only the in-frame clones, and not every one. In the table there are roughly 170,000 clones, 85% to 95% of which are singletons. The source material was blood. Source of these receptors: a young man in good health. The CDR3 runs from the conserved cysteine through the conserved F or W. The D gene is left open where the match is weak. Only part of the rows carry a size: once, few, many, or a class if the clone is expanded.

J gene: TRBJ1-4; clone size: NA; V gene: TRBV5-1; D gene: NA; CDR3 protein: CASSSPGATNEKLFF; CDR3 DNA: TGCGCCAGCAGCTCACCAGGGGCAACTAATGAAAAACTGTTTTTT
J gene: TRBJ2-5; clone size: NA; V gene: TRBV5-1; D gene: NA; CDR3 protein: CASSMGGAGPQETQYF; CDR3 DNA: TGCGCCAGCAGCATGGGGGGCGCGGGGCCACAAGAGACCCAGTACTTC
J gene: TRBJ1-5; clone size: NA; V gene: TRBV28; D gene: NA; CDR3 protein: CASSLLGQPQHF; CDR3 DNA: TGTGCCAGCAGTTTGTTGGGTCAGCCCCAGCATTTT
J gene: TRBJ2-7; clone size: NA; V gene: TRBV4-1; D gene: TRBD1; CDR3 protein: CASSQEGQAKYEQYF; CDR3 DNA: TGCGCCAGCAGCCAAGAGGGACAGGCAAAATACGAGCAGTACTTC
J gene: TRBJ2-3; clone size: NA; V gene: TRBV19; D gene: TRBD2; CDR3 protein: CASSTGLGPPTDTQYF; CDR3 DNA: TGTGCCAGTAGTACCGGACTAGGTCCCCCCACAGATACGCAGTATTTT
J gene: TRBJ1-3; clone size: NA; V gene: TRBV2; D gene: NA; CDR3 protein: CATLELRSGNTIYF; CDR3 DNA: TGTGCCACCCTCGAGTTACGCTCTGGAAACACCATATATTTT
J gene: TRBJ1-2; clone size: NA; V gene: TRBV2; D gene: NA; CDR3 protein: CASGPRAYGYTF; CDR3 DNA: TGTGCCAGCGGGCCGAGGGCCTATGGCTACACCTTC
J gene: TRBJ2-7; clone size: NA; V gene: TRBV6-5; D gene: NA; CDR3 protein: CASSRLSEQYF; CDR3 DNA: TGTGCCAGCAGTCGCCTGAGCGAGCAGTACTTC
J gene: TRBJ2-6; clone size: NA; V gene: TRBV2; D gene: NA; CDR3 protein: CASRLSGANVLTF; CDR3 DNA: TGTGCCAGCAGACTCTCTGGGGCCAACGTCCTGACTTTC
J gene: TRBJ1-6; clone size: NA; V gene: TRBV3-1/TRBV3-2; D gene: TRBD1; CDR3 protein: CASSQVTGAGSPLHF; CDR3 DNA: TGTGCCAGCAGCCAAGTGACAGGGGCGGGATCACCCCTCCACTTT
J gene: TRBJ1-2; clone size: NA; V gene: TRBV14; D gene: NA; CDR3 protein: CASSATYYGYTF; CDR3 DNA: TGTGCCAGCAGCGCCACTTACTATGGCTACACCTTC
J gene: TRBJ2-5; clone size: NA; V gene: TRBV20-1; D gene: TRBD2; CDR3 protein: CSASLAGGEKETQYF; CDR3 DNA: TGCAGTGCTAGTCTAGCGGGGGGAGAAAAAGAGACCCAGTACTTC
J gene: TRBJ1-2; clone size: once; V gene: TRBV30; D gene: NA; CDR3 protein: CAWSAGGGYGYTF; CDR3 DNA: TGTGCCTGGAGCGCTGGGGGCGGCTATGGCTACACCTTC
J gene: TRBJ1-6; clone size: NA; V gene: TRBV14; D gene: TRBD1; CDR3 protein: CASSQGQGRYNSPLHF; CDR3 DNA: TGTGCCAGCAGCCAAGGACAGGGGCGTTATAATTCACCCCTCCACTTT
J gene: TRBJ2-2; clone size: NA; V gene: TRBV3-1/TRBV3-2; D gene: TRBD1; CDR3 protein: CASSRNRGTGELFF; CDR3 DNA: TGTGCCAGCAGCAGAAACAGGGGGACCGGGGAGCTGTTTTTT
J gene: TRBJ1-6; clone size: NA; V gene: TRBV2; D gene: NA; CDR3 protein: CASTGGENSPLHF; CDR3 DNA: TGTGCCAGCACGGGAGGAGAAAATTCACCCCTCCACTTT
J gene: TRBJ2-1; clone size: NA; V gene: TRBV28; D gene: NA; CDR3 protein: CASSLNPRYEQFF; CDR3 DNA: TGTGCCAGCAGTTTAAACCCACGGTATGAGCAGTTCTTC
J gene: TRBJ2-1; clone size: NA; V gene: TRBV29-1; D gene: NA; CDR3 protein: CSVAKGDEQFF; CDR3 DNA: TGCAGCGTTGCGAAGGGAGACGAGCAGTTCTTC
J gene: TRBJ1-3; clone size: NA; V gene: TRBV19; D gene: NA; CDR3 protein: CASSIGNTIYF; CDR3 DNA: TGTGCCAGTAGTATCGGAAACACCATATATTTT
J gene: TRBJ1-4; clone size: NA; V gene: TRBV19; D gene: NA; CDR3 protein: CASTLGGTNEKLFF; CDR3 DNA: TGTGCCAGTACTCTTGGGGGCACTAATGAAAAACTGTTTTTT
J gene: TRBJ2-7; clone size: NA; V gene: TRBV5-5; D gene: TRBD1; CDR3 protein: CASSPAATGTYEQYF; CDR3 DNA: TGTGCCAGCAGCCCTGCGGCGACAGGGACCTACGAGCAGTACTTC
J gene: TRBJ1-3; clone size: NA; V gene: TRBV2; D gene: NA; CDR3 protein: CASRILREDSGNTIYF; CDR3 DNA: TGTGCCAGCAGGATACTTAGGGAGGACTCTGGAAACACCATATATTTT
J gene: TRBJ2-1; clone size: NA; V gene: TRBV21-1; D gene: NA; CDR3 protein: CASSIRGGAYNEQFF; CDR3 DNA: TGTGCCAGCAGCATCCGAGGGGGTGCCTACAATGAGCAGTTCTTC
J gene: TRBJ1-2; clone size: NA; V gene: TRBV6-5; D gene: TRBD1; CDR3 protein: CASRNDRGADYGYTF; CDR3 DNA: TGTGCCAGCAGAAACGACAGGGGGGCCGACTATGGCTACACCTTC
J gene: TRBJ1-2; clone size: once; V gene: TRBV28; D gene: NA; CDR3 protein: CASSSYPSSTGEGYTF; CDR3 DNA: TGTGCCAGCAGTTCCTACCCATCCTCGACAGGAGAGGGCTACACCTTC
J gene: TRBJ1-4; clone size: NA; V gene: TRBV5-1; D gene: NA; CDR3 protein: CASSSGGPDEKLFF; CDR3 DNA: TGCGCCAGCAGCTCCGGGGGGCCCGATGAAAAACTGTTTTTT
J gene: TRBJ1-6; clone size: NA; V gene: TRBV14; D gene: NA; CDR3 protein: CASSQFWTNSPLHF; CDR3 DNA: TGTGCCAGCAGCCAATTCTGGACCAATTCACCCCTCCACTTT